This T cell receptor (beta chain) was documented in a study of PD-1 blockade in classical Hodgkin lymphoma. Study summary: Intravenous nivolumab at 3 mg/kg was given to patients every 2 weeks.

Study-wide results and limits: Among the patients, those starting nivolumab under 1 year after ASCT were excluded.

The CDR3 is made up of 15 amino acids. Germline lookup yields CDR1 KGHSH and CDR2 LQKENI. V shed 4 bases and J shed 0 bases, with 9 bases lying between them. A remark on this clone: Its antigen remains unknown.

The method was immunoSEQ multiplex PCR; TCRdb's version includes in-frame clones alone and lacks a portion of them. The sample lists tens of thousands of clones; about three quarters were seen once. After autologous stem cell transplantation all patients relapsed, and prior brentuximab vedotin exposure differed between cohorts. Responses achieved at best were complete response, partial response or progressive disease. The source of this sequence is a human donor with classical Hodgkin lymphoma. The sample in question was peripheral blood mononuclear cells (PBMCs), obtained before the second cycle of nivolumab. The rearrangement joins TRBV18 to TRBJ2-2; D gene ambiguous. The CDR3 bases are TGTGCCAGCTCACGAGTCCCCGCGAACACCGGGGAGCTGTTTTTT. Its translation is CASSRVPANTGELFF.